Listed below are T cell receptor beta chains from one sample, sequenced in a study of identical twins. MiXCR was run by TCRdb on the 5' RACE reads, yielding one entry per CDR3 protein. The sample carries roughly 690,000 distinct CDR3 sequences, roughly 6.2% recorded once. Material for sequencing was naive T cells sorted from blood. The receptors were sampled from a man aged 18 to 30 in good health. The CDR3 runs from the conserved cysteine through the conserved F or W. D genes are given only for firm matches. Clone size is stated in some rows and not others, as once, few, many or a class when expanded.

TRBJ2-3	many	TRBV12-3/TRBV12-4	TRBD2	TGTGCCAGCACTATAACTAGCGGCAACACAGATACGCAGTATTTT	CASTITSGNTDTQYF
TRBJ1-5	few	TRBV27	.	TGTGCCAGCAGTTCCCTTACAGGGCCAGCCAAATTTCAGCCCCAGCATTTT	CASSSLTGPAKFQPQHF
TRBJ2-3	many	TRBV28	TRBD2	TGTGCCAGCAGAATTTTAGCGGGAATCCCCCCAGATACGCAGTATTTT	CASRILAGIPPDTQYF
TRBJ2-3	many	TRBV7-2	.	TGTGCCAGCAGCTTAGGTCGTTATGGACCATCGGTCAGGCAGTATTTT	CASSLGRYGPSVRQYF
TRBJ2-7	many	TRBV20-1	.	TGCAGTGCCCCCGGGGCCGATATTTACGAGCAGTACTTC	CSAPGADIYEQYF
TRBJ2-6	.	TRBV5-5	.	TGTGCCAGCAGCTTGGCCGGGTTTTCTGGGGCCAACGTCCTGACTTTC	CASSLAGFSGANVLTF
TRBJ1-1	few	TRBV12-3/TRBV12-4	.	TGTGCCAGCACCCTTATTCGAGAGGGTTGGGGCACTGAAGCTTTCTTT	CASTLIREGWGTEAFF
TRBJ2-2	.	TRBV6-1	.	TGTGCCAGCAGAGAGGGGAATCCCGGGGAGCTGTTTTTT	CASREGNPGELFF
TRBJ2-5	.	TRBV29-1	TRBD2	TGCAGCGTCCCACTAGCGACAGAGACCCAGTACTTC	CSVPLATETQYF
TRBJ2-5	.	TRBV7-8	TRBD1	TGTGCCAGCAGCTCCAATTCGGGAAGGGGGCGCGGTGAGACCCAGTACTTC	CASSSNSGRGRGETQYF
TRBJ2-5	few	TRBV6-1	TRBD2	TGTGCCAGCAGCCAAATGGGGACTAGCGGGAGAGAGACCCAGTACTTC	CASSQMGTSGRETQYF
TRBJ2-1	few	TRBV20-1	.	TGCAGTGCTAGAGATCTTAACATACGGCAACCTCGAAATGGGGATGAGCAGTTCTTC	CSARDLNIRQPRNGDEQFF
TRBJ2-1	.	TRBV5-6	.	TGTGCCAGCAGCTTCATCTGGGACGGGAATGAGCAGTTCTTC	CASSFIWDGNEQFF
TRBJ1-5	many	TRBV20-1	.	TGCAGTGCTAGGTCCGGTACGGGCAATCAGCCCCAGCATTTT	CSARSGTGNQPQHF
TRBJ2-7	few	TRBV20-1	.	TGCAGTGCTAGAGATCTCTCGGCTGGCTCCTACGAGCAGTACTTC	CSARDLSAGSYEQYF
TRBJ2-3	.	TRBV7-9	.	TGTGCCAGCAGCGGGGGACTTGATACGCAGTATTTT	CASSGGLDTQYF